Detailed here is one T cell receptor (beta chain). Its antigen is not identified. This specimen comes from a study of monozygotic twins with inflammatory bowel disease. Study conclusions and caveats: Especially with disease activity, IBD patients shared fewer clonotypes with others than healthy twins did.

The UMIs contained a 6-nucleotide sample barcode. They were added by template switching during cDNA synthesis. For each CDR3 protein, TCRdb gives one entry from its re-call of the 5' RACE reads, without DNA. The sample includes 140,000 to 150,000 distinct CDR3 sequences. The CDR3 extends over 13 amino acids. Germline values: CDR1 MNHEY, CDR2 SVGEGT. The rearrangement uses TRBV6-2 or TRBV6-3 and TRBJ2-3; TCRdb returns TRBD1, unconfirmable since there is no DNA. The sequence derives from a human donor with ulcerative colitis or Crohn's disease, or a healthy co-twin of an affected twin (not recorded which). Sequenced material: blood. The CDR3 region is CASSYSGANTQYF.